The T cell receptor beta chain described here comes from a study of T cell repertoires in cytomegalovirus infection. Study conclusions and caveats: Clonotypes of TCR beta that were HLA-C-restricted and CMV-specific dominated the ex vivo response.

Comments on this clonotype: Its antigen is still unknown.

TCRdb reanalysed the reads using MiXCR and keeps one entry per CDR3 protein. Seen here are some 160,000 distinct CDR3 sequences, roughly a sixth observed once, and the top ten hold approximately 18%. Germline values: CDR1 SEHNR, CDR2 FQNEAQ (reference sequence). The length of the CDR3 is 15 residues. J lost 5 bases, V lost 5 bases, and 11 bases had no gene match. The sequencing sample was made of CD8+ T cells from PBMCs. This clonotype was sampled from a human donor in good health (CMV status not recorded). Some clones in this sample may be carry-over from other donors' samples. The chain joins TRBV7-9 to TRBJ1-1, with 7 bases lining up with TRBD1. CDR3 nucleotides: TGTGCCAGCAGCCCAACCCCAGGGGGTGGGACTGAAGCTTTCTTT. Protein product: CASSPTPGGGTEAFF.